These 8 T cell receptor beta chains share one sample of origin, sequenced in a study of technical replicates of blood from a few donors. Only in-frame clones appear in the TCRdb table, and some are missing; sequencing was by immunoSEQ multiplex PCR. The data show some 80,000 clones, approximately 96% seen once. The sequencing input was T cells isolated from PBMCs. The receptors shown here come from a human donor in good health.

This rearrangement joins TRBV4-3 to TRBJ2-7, with 10 nucleotides matching TRBD2. The CDR3 contains 16 residues. Germline V CDR1 and CDR2: LGHNA, YSLEER. V shed 0 bases and J 6 bases; nucleotides not matched to a gene: 8. The CDR3 DNA follows: TGCGCCAGCAGCCAAGATAGGCTAGCGGGAGAGGGCGAGCAGTACTTC. This translates into CASSQDRLAGEGEQYF.

V and J are TRBV28 and TRBJ2-3; D gene unclear. This CDR3 contains 14 residues. Trimming took 3 bases from V and 2 from J, leaving 9 bases between them. Germline CDR1 and CDR2: MDHEN and SYDVKM. CDR3 in amino acids: CASSLGRLTDTQYF. As DNA, the CDR3 is TGTGCCAGCAGTTTGGGCCGGCTCACAGATACGCAGTATTTT.

The rearrangement joins TRBV7-2 to TRBJ2-2; 8 bases agree with TRBD2. The V gene's germline CDR1 is SGHTA and CDR2 FQGNSA. J lost 1 base, V lost 4 bases, and 5 bases had no gene match. The CDR3 covers 16 residues. CDR3 protein: CASSSRGGVNTGELFF. The CDR3, as DNA: TGTGCCAGCAGCTCCCGGGGGGGCGTGAACACCGGGGAGCTGTTTTTT.

V gene TRBV6-5 combines with J gene TRBJ1-2; TRBD1 aligns across 7 bases. CDR3 length: 14 amino acids. The germline CDR1 and CDR2 sequences are MNHEY and SVGAGI. V shed 8 bases and J 6 bases; nucleotides not matched to a gene: 12. The CDR3 protein is CASAYFGTDDGYTF. CDR3 DNA sequence: TGTGCCAGCGCTTACTTCGGGACAGATGATGGCTACACCTTC.

This chain connects TRBV9 to TRBJ2-5, with 7 positions matching TRBD1. J was trimmed by 5 bases and V by 4 bases; bases with no gene match: 8. Germline V CDR1 and CDR2: SGDLS, YYNGEE. CDR3 length: 14 residues. The CDR3 nucleotides are TGTGCCAGCAGCCCAAGACAGGGATGGGAGACCCAGTACTTC. Translation gives CASSPRQGWETQYF. Looking up the rest from reference TRBV9 and TRBJ2-5 gives the full variable domain: DSGVTQTPKHLITATGQRVTLRCSPRSGDLSVYWYQQSLDQGLQFLIQYYNGEERAKGNILERFSAQQFPDLHSELNLSSLELGDSALYFCASSPRQGWETQYFGPGTRLLVL.

This sequence joins TRBV19 and TRBJ1-1, with D unclear. Germline V CDR1 and CDR2: LNHDA, SQIVND (reference sequence). The CDR3 covers 13 residues. The germline V and J ends were trimmed by 4 bases and 7 bases, with 13 bases remaining between them. The CDR3 is CASSTGTVNEAFF. The CDR3 DNA follows: TGTGCCAGTAGTACAGGAACCGTCAATGAAGCTTTCTTT.

V usage is TRBV15 and J usage is TRBJ1-5, with 9 positions matching TRBD1. This CDR3 region has 19 residues. Germline values: CDR1 LNHNV, CDR2 YYDKDF (reference sequence). Trimming at V came to 3 bases and at J to 3 bases, leaving 15 bases not matched to a gene. The CDR3 DNA is TGTGCCACCAGCAGCGCACATAACCGGGACAGGGCCTTCAATCAGCCCCAGCATTTT. Its protein is CATSSAHNRDRAFNQPQHF.

The V gene is TRBV7-3, the J gene TRBJ2-3, with 12 positions matching TRBD2. The CDR3 covers 16 residues. Trimming took 4 bases from V and 6 from J; bases not matched to a gene: 8. The germline V gene encodes CDR1 SGHTA and CDR2 FQGTGA. CDR3 protein: CASSSGLAGKGDTQYF. CDR3 nucleotide sequence: TGTGCCAGCAGCTCCGGACTAGCGGGAAAGGGGGATACGCAGTATTTT.